The 22 T cell receptor beta chains reported below all come from one sample, sequenced in a study of blood T cell repertoires in COVID-19. The assay was immunoSEQ multiplex PCR, and TCRdb's table has in-frame clones only and misses some. The sample consists of about 250,000 clones, 70% to 90% of them appearing once. Sequenced sample: peripheral blood. The receptors were sampled from a young woman with COVID-19, enrolled during active disease.

This sequence joins TRBV27 and TRBJ1-5; 7 positions match TRBD1. Per germline, CDR1 MNHEY and CDR2 SMNVEV (reference sequence). V lost 5 bases and J lost 4; bases outside the gene matches: 11. CDR3 size: 16 residues. The CDR3 nucleotides read TGTGCCAGCAGTCCGCGGGGGGCAGGGGGAAATCAGCCCCAGCATTTT. Residues: CASSPRGAGGNQPQHF.

The chain combines TRBV4-3 with TRBJ2-1; 9 positions agree with TRBD2. In germline, CDR1 is LGHNA, CDR2 YSLEER. V was clipped by 1 base and J by 5 bases; unmatched bases: 3. The CDR3 extends over 15 amino acids. This CDR3 is CASSQGLAENNEQFF. The CDR3 nucleotides are TGCGCCAGCAGCCAAGGACTAGCGGAGAACAATGAGCAGTTCTTC.

This clone was seen just once. V usage is TRBV24-1 and J usage is TRBJ2-3, with TRBD2 matching 16 bases. Germline V gene lookup returns CDR1 KGHDR and CDR2 SFDVKD. The CDR3 is 18 residues long. The ends lost 4 bases at V and 4 bases at J; junction bases unmatched: 7. The CDR3 is CATSEGTSGRGWPDTQYF. DNA for the CDR3: TGTGCCACCAGTGAGGGGACTAGCGGGAGGGGCTGGCCAGATACGCAGTATTTT.

The CDR3 DNA sequence: TGTGCCAGCAGAATAAGGACAGGGGGACAAGAGACCCAGTACTTC. It encodes CASRIRTGGQETQYF. The J gene is TRBJ2-5, the V gene TRBV2; 10 nucleotides line up with TRBD1. This CDR3 is 15 amino acids long. Germline V CDR1 and CDR2: SNHLY, FYNNEI. After removal of 6 bases from V and 2 bases from J, the junction contained 6 bases not matched to a gene.

The chain joins TRBV19 to TRBJ1-5; weak D call: TRBD1 (5 bases). V lost 5 bases and J lost 3, with 20 bases in between. Germline lookup yields CDR1 LNHDA and CDR2 SQIVND (reference sequence). The CDR3 runs 17 residues. The CDR3: CASSVGGGARVNQPQHF. The CDR3 nucleotides read TGTGCCAGTAGTGTGGGGGGGGGAGCCCGGGTCAATCAGCCCCAGCATTTT.

The genes are TRBV4-3 and TRBJ2-1; 10 bases line up with TRBD1. V shed 2 bases and J 8 bases; nucleotides not matched to a gene: 6. The germline CDR1 and CDR2 sequences are LGHNA and YSLEER. The CDR3 has 15 amino acids. The CDR3 is CASSQTGTGVDEQFF. As DNA, the CDR3 is TGCGCCAGCAGCCAAACCGGGACAGGGGTGGATGAGCAGTTCTTC.

The CDR3 here is CASSLFPGLGTYNEQFF. Written as DNA, the CDR3 is TGTGCCAGCAGCTTATTCCCCGGACTAGGAACCTACAATGAGCAGTTCTTC. This chain uses TRBV7-2 with TRBJ2-1; 7 bases are a match to TRBD2. This CDR3 comprises 17 residues. The J segment lost 2 bases and the V segment lost 2 bases, leaving 9 bases of the junction unmatched. Per the germline V gene, CDR1 is SGHTA and CDR2 is FQGNSA. The full variable domain, in which reference TRBV7-2 and TRBJ2-1 provide the parts outside the CDR3, is GAGVSQSPSNKVTEKGKDVELRCDPISGHTALYWYRQSLGQGLEFLIYFQGNSAPDKSGLPSDRFSAERTGGSVSTLTIQRTQQEDSAVYLCASSLFPGLGTYNEQFFGPGTRLTVL.

This sequence joins TRBV7-2 and TRBJ2-5; possible D gene TRBD1, 6 bases. In germline, CDR1 is SGHTA, CDR2 FQGNSA. Trimming pared 3 bases from V and 0 bases from J, leaving 17 bases between. CDR3 size: 17 residues. The CDR3 DNA sequence: TGTGCCAGCAGCTTGAATAAACTCCAGGGGTACCAAGAGACCCAGTACTTC. As protein: CASSLNKLQGYQETQYF.

The chain combines TRBV3-1 (or the pseudogene TRBV3-2) with TRBJ2-2; D is unresolved. Trimming cost V 1 base and J 0 bases, with 9 bases left between them. This CDR3 is 16 amino acids long. The germline gives CDR1 LGHDT, CDR2 YNNKEL (reference sequence). This chain's CDR3 is CASSQGLAPNTGELFF. CDR3 DNA: TGTGCCAGCAGCCAAGGGTTGGCCCCGAACACCGGGGAGCTGTTTTTT.

The chain uses TRBV6-6 and TRBJ2-1, with D possibly TRBD1 on 6 matching bases. The CDR3 is made up of 15 amino acids. V was shortened by 0 bases and J by 8 bases, with 14 bases between the two germline ends. CDR1 is MNHNY, CDR2 SVGAGI, per germline (reference sequence). The CDR3 sequence is CASSYSGALGHEQFF. CDR3 nucleotides: TGTGCCAGCAGTTACTCGGGGGCCCTAGGGCATGAGCAGTTCTTC.

The DNA of the CDR3 is TGTGCCATCAGTGTGGACAGGGGGCGCAATCAGCCCCAGCATTTT. This gives the protein CAISVDRGRNQPQHF. The chain joins TRBV10-3 to TRBJ1-5; 11 positions agree with TRBD1. The CDR3 extends over 15 amino acids. Looked up from germline, CDR1 is ENHRY and CDR2 is SYGVKD. V shed 4 bases, J shed 2 bases, and the junction held 1 base outside the gene matches.

V usage is TRBV15 and J usage is TRBJ2-1, with D unresolved. Germline V CDR1 and CDR2: LNHNV, YYDKDF (reference sequence). V gave up 1 base and J gave up 13 bases, with 14 bases separating them. The CDR3 consists of 13 residues. This CDR3 reads CATSRVGSPAQFF. CDR3 DNA sequence: TGTGCCACCAGCAGAGTTGGCTCCCCCGCACAGTTCTTC.

The chain carries TRBV3-1 (or the pseudogene TRBV3-2) and TRBJ2-5; 9 bases are shared with TRBD2. Germline lookup yields CDR1 LGHDT and CDR2 YNNKEL (reference sequence). Germline trimming cut 0 bases from V and 7 bases from J; bases unmatched to any gene: 12. The CDR3 loop spans 17 amino acids. The CDR3 is CASSQDGGLAVRRTQYF. The CDR3 DNA reads TGTGCCAGCAGCCAAGATGGGGGACTAGCTGTCCGGCGGACCCAGTACTTC.

The V gene is TRBV19, the J gene TRBJ1-5; TRBD1 is a possible D gene (6 bases). The CDR3 contains 14 residues. V lost 5 bases, J lost 4 bases, and 12 bases lay in between. Germline CDR1 LNHDA, CDR2 SQIVND (reference sequence). Here the CDR3 DNA reads TGTGCCAGTAGTTTGCATCAGGGGAATCAGCCCCAGCATTTT. It encodes CASSLHQGNQPQHF.

This clone has just a few counts. The chain is built from TRBV19 and TRBJ1-3; 12 bases line up with TRBD1. The V segment lost 7 bases and the J segment 4 bases; nucleotides outside the gene matches: 5. From germline, CDR1 is LNHDA and CDR2 SQIVND (reference sequence). This CDR3 is 15 amino acids long. The CDR3 bases are TGTGCCAGTAAAGGGGGACAGGGGGCCGGAAACACCATATATTTT. Translating gives CASKGGQGAGNTIYF.

This clone appeared a single time. The chain recombines TRBV11-3 with TRBJ2-3; 7 nucleotides match TRBD1. This CDR3 spans 17 amino acids. V was clipped by 1 base and J by 2 bases; unmatched bases: 9. CDR1 and CDR2 (germline): SGHNT, YENEEA. The CDR3 DNA reads TGTGCCAGCAGCTTAGGGCCCAGAAGGGGGCTCACAGATACGCAGTATTTT. Translating gives CASSLGPRRGLTDTQYF.

The genes are TRBV2 and TRBJ2-7; the D is unclear. The CDR3 consists of 13 residues. The germline V gene encodes CDR1 SNHLY and CDR2 FYNNEI. V was shortened by 2 bases and J by 9 bases, with 14 bases between the two germline ends. The DNA for the CDR3 is TGTGCCAGCAGTGAACAACAGAAAATTGGGCAGTACTTC. This encodes CASSEQQKIGQYF.

This clone has a single count. The chain is built from TRBV7-9 and TRBJ2-4; TRBD2 agrees at 14 bases. Germline V gene data show CDR1 as SEHNR and CDR2 as FQNEAQ (reference sequence). V lost 5 bases, J lost 3 bases, and 6 bases stayed unmatched. The CDR3 is 17 amino acids. The chain's CDR3 is CASSPQGLAGGKNIQYF. For the CDR3, the DNA is TGTGCCAGCAGCCCCCAAGGACTAGCGGGAGGCAAAAACATTCAGTACTTC. Looking up the rest from reference TRBV7-9 and TRBJ2-4 gives the full variable domain: DTGVSQNPRHKITKRGQNVTFRCDPISEHNRLYWYRQTLGQGPEFLTYFQNEAQLEKSRLLSDRFSAERPKGSFSTLEIQRTEQGDSAMYLCASSPQGLAGGKNIQYFGAGTRLSVL.

CDR3 residues: CASSTSLDEQFF. The CDR3 DNA reads TGCGCCAGCAGTACTTCTCTTGATGAGCAGTTCTTC. The chain couples TRBV5-1 to TRBJ2-1; D uncertain. V was trimmed by 5 bases and J by 8 bases, leaving 11 bases between them. Germline values: CDR1 SGHRS, CDR2 YFSETQ. The CDR3 spans 12 residues.

The J gene is TRBJ2-7, the V gene TRBV30; TRBD2 is a possible D gene (6 bases). This CDR3 is built from 13 residues. Trimming pared 4 bases from V and 4 bases from J, leaving 14 bases between. The germline V gene has CDR1 GTSNPN and CDR2 SVGIG (reference sequence). CDR3 sequence (DNA): TGTGCCTGGACTTTTAGCGGTTTATACGAGCAGTACGTC. This codes for CAWTFSGLYEQYV.

The chain uses TRBV4-1 and TRBJ1-2; TRBD1 matches 10 bases. Germline V gene data show CDR1 as MGHRA and CDR2 as YSYEKL. This CDR3 comprises 16 residues. Germline trimming cut 1 base from V and 5 bases from J; bases unmatched to any gene: 7. CDR3 amino acids: CASSQVRDRGGYGYTF. CDR3 sequence (DNA): TGCGCCAGCAGCCAAGTCCGGGACAGGGGTGGATATGGCTACACCTTC.

J is TRBJ2-5 and V is TRBV5-8; D may be TRBD2 (7 bases). The V gene lost 0 bases and the J gene lost 5 bases, with 20 bases spanning the gap. The CDR3 length is 17 residues. Germline V gene data show CDR1 as SGHTS and CDR2 as YDEGEE. The CDR3 sequence: CASSLGHPGGGRETQYF. CDR3 bases: TGTGCCAGCAGCTTGGGACATCCGGGCGGGGGCCGGGAGACCCAGTACTTC.